A single sample is the source of the 10 T cell receptor beta chains below, sequenced in a study of blood T cell repertoires in COVID-19 (dated by TCRdb to about 2020). Receptor libraries were prepared by the immunoSEQ multiplex PCR assay. This immuneACCESS table, as held by TCRdb, lists in-frame sequences with V and J called but not all clones. Of the missing ones, under half trace to an unresolved V gene in checked studies; the others have no known cause. Across this sample there are 250,000 to 400,000 clones, with roughly 88% seen only once. The ten largest clones represent 1.5% to 2% of the sample. The specimen was peripheral blood. These receptors originate from a woman in her 30s with COVID-19, enrolled during active disease.

The chain couples TRBV23-1 to TRBJ1-3; D call uncertain. TRBV23-1 is an ORF, with its function uncertain. V was shortened by 3 bases and J by 0 bases, with 9 bases between the two germline ends. The CDR3 runs to 15 residues. CDR3 in amino acids: CASSHDYRSGNTIYF. CDR3 sequence (DNA): TGCGCCAGCAGTCATGACTACCGCTCTGGAAACACCATATATTTT.

J is TRBJ2-7 and V is TRBV7-8; 8 bases line up with TRBD1. V shed 10 bases and J 0 bases; nucleotides not matched to a gene: 2. Germline values: CDR1 SGHVS, CDR2 FQNEAQ. The CDR3 covers 12 residues. CDR3 sequence reads: CAIRGLSYEQYF. Written as DNA, the CDR3 is TGTGCCATCAGGGGGCTCTCCTACGAGCAGTACTTC.

The gene calls are TRBV10-3 and TRBJ2-7; perhaps TRBD2 as D (6 bases). The V end lost 4 bases, the J end lost 2 bases, and 12 bases lay between the germline ends. The V gene's germline CDR1 is ENHRY and CDR2 SYGVKD. This CDR3 contains 14 residues. CDR3 nucleotide sequence: TGTGCCATCAGTGGTAGCGGTTTGGCCTACGAGCAGTACTTC. This encodes CAISGSGLAYEQYF.

The V gene is TRBV7-9, the J gene TRBJ1-1, with D unresolved. Looked up from germline, CDR1 is SEHNR and CDR2 is FQNEAQ (reference sequence). The V gene lost 3 bases and the J gene lost 0 bases, with 8 bases spanning the gap. CDR3 length: 14 residues. The CDR3 DNA is TGTGCCAGCAGCTTGGTAGCCATGAACACTGAAGCTTTCTTT. It encodes CASSLVAMNTEAFF.

The chain couples TRBV6-5 to TRBJ2-2, with TRBD1 as a possible D gene (6 bases). The CDR3 has 14 residues. Germline V gene lookup returns CDR1 MNHEY and CDR2 SVGAGI. Deletions cut 6 bases from V and 7 bases from J, with 15 bases between. The CDR3 sequence is CASSPGVGFGELFF. The CDR3, as DNA: TGTGCCAGCAGCCCAGGGGTAGGGTTCGGGGAGCTGTTTTTT.

The chain couples TRBV7-9 to TRBJ1-4; TRBD1 is a possible D gene (5 bases). Germline V gene lookup returns CDR1 SEHNR and CDR2 FQNEAQ (reference sequence). The CDR3 covers 15 residues. V lost 1 base and J 8 bases, leaving 14 bases between the germline ends. DNA of the CDR3: TGTGCCAGCAGCTTAGGGGCAGGGTACGACGAAAAACTGTTTTTT. Protein product: CASSLGAGYDEKLFF.

J is TRBJ2-1 and V is TRBV5-1, with a weak D call TRBD1 (5 bases). CDR3 size: 15 residues. The germline gives CDR1 SGHRS, CDR2 YFSETQ. Trimming removed 4 bases from V and 5 bases from J, with 16 bases in between. This CDR3 is CASSLPQVPDNEQFF. CDR3 coding DNA: TGCGCCAGCAGCCTGCCACAGGTGCCTGACAATGAGCAGTTCTTC.

The J gene is TRBJ2-5, the V gene TRBV2; TRBD1 agrees at 9 bases. From germline, CDR1 is SNHLY and CDR2 FYNNEI. V dropped 6 bases and J dropped 5; count of bases not matched to a gene: 7. The CDR3 has 14 residues. CDR3 residues: CASRTTGGGETQYF. CDR3 nucleotides: TGTGCCAGCAGAACGACAGGGGGAGGGGAGACCCAGTACTTC.

The chain has TRBV6-2 or TRBV6-3 and TRBJ1-1; a possible D gene is TRBD1 (5 bases). Trimming left V 0 bases short and J 0 bases short, with 11 bases between. Germline V gene data show CDR1 as MNHEY and CDR2 as SVGEGT. CDR3 size: 16 residues. The CDR3: CASSYSGDSLNTEAFF. For the CDR3, the DNA is TGTGCCAGCAGTTACTCGGGGGACTCCTTGAACACTGAAGCTTTCTTT.

The chain carries TRBV6-5 and TRBJ1-6; the D gene is possibly TRBD1 (6 bases). Trimming removed 6 bases from V and 6 bases from J, with 15 bases in between. Germline CDR1 and CDR2: MNHEY and SVGAGI. The CDR3 consists of 15 residues. CDR3 sequence reads: CASRISDRRNSPLHF. CDR3 DNA: TGTGCCAGCAGAATTTCTGACAGGCGTAATTCACCCCTCCACTTT.